This TCR beta chain was captured by sequencing in a study of shared clonotypes between healthy human individuals. Across the study: Participating donors consisted of two women and a few men aged 18 to 49.

The CDR3 consists of 14 residues. Germline V lookup: CDR1 SGHNT, CDR2 YYREEE (reference sequence). The count of this clone is one. Germline is not matched at one junction end, which may reflect a read error. The data were produced by immunoSEQ multiplex PCR, yet TCRdb's version contains in-frame clones alone and is incomplete. The table records approximately 1.5 million clones, 98% to 99% of them present only once. Material for sequencing was naive CD4+ T cells sorted from blood. Subset denoted: CD45RA+ positively selected. V is TRBV5-4 and J is TRBJ2-3; D may correspond to TRBD1 or TRBD2 (6 bases each). This sequence was found in a man aged 30 to 39 in good health. CDR3 nucleotide sequence: TGTGCCAGCAGCTTGGGACAGGAAAACAACCTTGGGAGGTTT. Translated: CASSLGQENNLGRF.